This T cell receptor beta chain was found in a study of blood T cell repertoires in COVID-19. Study-wide context: Italy, Spain and the United States were the sources of the convalescent and acute COVID-19 samples. The cDNA or gDNA used as material had been derived from T cells, B-cell-depleted T cells, or PBMCs.

Looked up from germline, CDR1 is MRHNA and CDR2 is SNTAGT. V lost 1 base, J lost 5 bases, and 5 bases stayed unmatched. The CDR3 has 15 amino acids. Original methodology: Reference gene primer amplification in the assay estimated nucleated cell counts. Profiled with immunoSEQ multiplex PCR; TCRdb holds only in-frame clones, not every one. Clone size and V and J calls were adopted from that table, with D and trimming inferred from the DNA. The table shows fewer than 450,000 clones, with roughly 89% occurring only once. The clonotype comes from a woman younger than 30 who had recovered from COVID-19. Input material: peripheral blood. The chain is built from TRBV6-4 and TRBJ2-3; 8 nucleotides agree with TRBD2. The CDR3 loop is CASSDWQRGKDTQYF. CDR3 nucleotides: TGTGCCAGCAGTGACTGGCAGCGGGGGAAAGATACGCAGTATTTT.